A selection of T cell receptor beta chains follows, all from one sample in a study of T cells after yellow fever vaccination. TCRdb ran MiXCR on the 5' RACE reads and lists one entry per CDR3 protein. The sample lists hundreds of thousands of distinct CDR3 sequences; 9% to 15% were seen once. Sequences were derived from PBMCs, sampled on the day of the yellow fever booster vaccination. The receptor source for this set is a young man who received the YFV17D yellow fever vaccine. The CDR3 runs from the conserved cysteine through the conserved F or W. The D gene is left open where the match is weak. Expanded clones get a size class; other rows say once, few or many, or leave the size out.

CASSLEVSGKGANEQFF	TGTGCCAGCAGCTTGGAGGTTAGCGGGAAAGGGGCCAATGAGCAGTTCTTC	few	TRBV5-5	TRBJ2-1	TRBD2
CATKGRGDSNQPQHF	TGTGCCACAAAAGGACGGGGGGATAGCAATCAGCCCCAGCATTTT	few	TRBV10-3	TRBJ1-5	NA
CASSEYFQNNEQFF	TGTGCCAGCAGTGAATATTTTCAGAACAATGAGCAGTTCTTC	few	TRBV25-1	TRBJ2-1	NA
CASAGTDTGELFF	TGCGCCAGCGCCGGGACGGATACCGGGGAGCTGTTTTTT	NA	TRBV5-1	TRBJ2-2	NA
CASSSTANNEQFF	TGTGCCAGCAGCTCCACCGCTAACAATGAGCAGTTCTTC	NA	TRBV7-9	TRBJ2-1	NA
CASSYRDRGYSGANVLTF	TGTGCCAGCAGTTACCGGGACAGGGGATACTCTGGGGCCAACGTCCTGACTTTC	NA	TRBV6-5	TRBJ2-6	TRBD1
CASSLQQGAVGELFF	TGTGCCAGCAGCTTGCAGCAGGGGGCGGTCGGGGAGCTGTTTTTT	NA	TRBV7-2	TRBJ2-2	TRBD1
CASSLAQEYTEAFF	TGTGCCAGCAGCTTAGCACAGGAGTACACTGAAGCTTTCTTT	NA	TRBV7-9	TRBJ1-1	NA
CASIKTGAGEAFF	TGTGCCAGCATCAAAACAGGGGCAGGCGAAGCTTTCTTT	few	TRBV6-5	TRBJ1-1	TRBD1
CATSDASNYGYTF	TGTGCCACCAGTGATGCCTCTAACTATGGCTACACCTTC	NA	TRBV24-1	TRBJ1-2	NA
CAISAGTSGKETQYF	TGTGCCATCAGTGCCGGGACTAGCGGTAAAGAGACCCAGTACTTC	NA	TRBV10-3	TRBJ2-5	TRBD2
CASSYDKNYGYTF	TGCGCCAGCAGCTATGACAAGAACTATGGCTACACCTTC	few	TRBV5-1	TRBJ1-2	NA
CASSRVGDYTF	TGTGCCAGCAGCCGAGTAGGTGACTACACCTTC	NA	TRBV14	TRBJ1-2	NA
CSAPKFGERETQYF	TGCAGTGCCCCCAAATTTGGGGAGAGGGAGACCCAGTACTTC	NA	TRBV20-1	TRBJ2-5	NA
CASSPGQLNSGNTIYF	TGTGCCAGCTCACCGGGACAGCTGAACTCTGGAAACACCATATATTTT	few	TRBV18	TRBJ1-3	TRBD1
CASSLFSGQPDTDTQYF	TGTGCCAGCAGCTTGTTCAGCGGGCAACCAGACACAGATACGCAGTATTTT	few	TRBV5-4	TRBJ2-3	NA
CALGRISSYEQYF	TGTGCCCTTGGGCGGATAAGCTCCTACGAGCAGTACTTC	NA	TRBV7-9	TRBJ2-7	NA
CASRRDRVADTQYF	TGTGCCAGTAGAAGGGACCGGGTTGCAGATACGCAGTATTTT	NA	TRBV19	TRBJ2-3	NA
CASSLAPRDPTEAFF	TGTGCCAGCAGTTTAGCACCCAGGGATCCCACTGAAGCTTTCTTT	NA	TRBV12-3/TRBV12-4	TRBJ1-1	NA
CASSLLGPIYNEQFF	TGTGCCAGCAGCTTACTAGGGCCAATCTACAATGAGCAGTTCTTC	few	TRBV7-8	TRBJ2-1	NA
CASRPTGTSAREQYF	TGTGCCAGCAGGCCAACCGGGACTAGCGCTCGGGAGCAGTACTTC	few	TRBV6-1	TRBJ2-7	TRBD2
CASSFRALNTEAFF	TGTGCCAGCAGTTTTAGGGCCCTGAACACTGAAGCTTTCTTT	NA	TRBV12-3/TRBV12-4	TRBJ1-1	NA
CATSKGLRTDTQYF	TGTGCCACCAGCAAGGGACTGCGCACAGATACGCAGTATTTT	many	TRBV15	TRBJ2-3	NA
CASSGTGGVGTEAFF	TGTGCCAGCAGTGGAACAGGGGGCGTGGGCACTGAAGCTTTCTTT	few	TRBV12-3/TRBV12-4	TRBJ1-1	TRBD1
CASSIPGTGSTDTQYF	TGTGCCAGTAGTATCCCAGGGACAGGCAGCACAGATACGCAGTATTTT	NA	TRBV19	TRBJ2-3	TRBD1
CASSDYRETYEQYF	TGTGCCAGCTCCGACTACAGGGAGACCTACGAGCAGTACTTC	NA	TRBV12-3/TRBV12-4	TRBJ2-7	NA
CASSQEVLGLKYF	TGTGCCAGCAGCCAAGAAGTCCTGGGGCTGAAGTACTTC	NA	TRBV14	TRBJ2-4	NA
CASSPPVRDGSYNEQFF	TGTGCCAGCTCACCACCTGTAAGGGACGGCTCCTACAATGAGCAGTTCTTC	NA	TRBV18	TRBJ2-1	NA